This T cell receptor beta chain was identified in a study of T cells in Graves' hyperthyroidism and ophthalmopathy. Study-wide results and limits: Through a model of 13 V-J features, ophthalmopathy was separated from stable hyperthyroidism.

Amplification of TCR beta CDR3 regions was performed using RNA transcripts as template. The HTBI set primed first-round TCR CDR3 RT-PCR. One entry per CDR3 protein, called by TCRdb with MiXCR from the multiplex PCR reads. The sample has about 600,000 distinct CDR3 sequences; 11% to 15% are singletons. This clonotype was seen at least ten times. Its antigen is undetermined. This CDR3 is 14 amino acids long. Per germline, CDR1 MNHEY and CDR2 SMNVEV (reference sequence). V was cut by 9 bases and J by 0 bases, with 15 bases left in between. Input material: blood. The sequence derives from a woman aged 18-29 years with Graves' ophthalmopathy. V gene TRBV27 combines with J gene TRBJ2-7; D gene unclear. The CDR3 loop reads CASQDPRLSYEQYF. CDR3 in DNA: TGTGCCAGTCAAGACCCAAGACTCTCCTACGAGCAGTACTTC.